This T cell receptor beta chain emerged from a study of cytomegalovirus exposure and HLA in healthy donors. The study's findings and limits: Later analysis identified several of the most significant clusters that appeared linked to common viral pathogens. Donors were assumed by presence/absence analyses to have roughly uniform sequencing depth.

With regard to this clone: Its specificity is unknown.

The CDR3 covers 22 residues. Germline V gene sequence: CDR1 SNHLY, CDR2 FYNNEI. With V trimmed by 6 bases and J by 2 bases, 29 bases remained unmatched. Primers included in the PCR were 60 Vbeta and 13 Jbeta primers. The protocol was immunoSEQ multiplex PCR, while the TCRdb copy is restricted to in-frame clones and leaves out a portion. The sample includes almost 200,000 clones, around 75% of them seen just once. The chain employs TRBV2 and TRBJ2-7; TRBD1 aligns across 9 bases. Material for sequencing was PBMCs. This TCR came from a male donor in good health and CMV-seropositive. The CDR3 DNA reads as TGTGCCAGCAGCGACTCATACCCTATCAATTCGGGGTACCGGGACAGGGCCTACGAGCAGTACTTC. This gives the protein CASSDSYPINSGYRDRAYEQYF.